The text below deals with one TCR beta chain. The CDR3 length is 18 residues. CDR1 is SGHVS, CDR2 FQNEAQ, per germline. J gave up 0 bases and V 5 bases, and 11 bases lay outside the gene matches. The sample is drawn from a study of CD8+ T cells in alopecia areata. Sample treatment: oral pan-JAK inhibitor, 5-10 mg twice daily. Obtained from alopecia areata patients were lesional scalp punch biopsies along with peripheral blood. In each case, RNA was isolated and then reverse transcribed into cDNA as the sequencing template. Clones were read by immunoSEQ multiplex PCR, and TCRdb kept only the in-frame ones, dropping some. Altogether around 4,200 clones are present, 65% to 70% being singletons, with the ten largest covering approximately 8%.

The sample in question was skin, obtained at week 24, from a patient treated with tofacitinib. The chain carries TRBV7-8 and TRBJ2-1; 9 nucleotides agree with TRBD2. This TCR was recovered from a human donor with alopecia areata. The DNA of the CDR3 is TGTGCCAGCAGCCTCATCGCGGGAGGGGTGGGCTCCTACAATGAGCAGTTCTTC. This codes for CASSLIAGGVGSYNEQFF.